These 27 T cell receptor beta chains were all obtained from the same sample, sequenced in a study of type 1 and type 2 diabetes patients. Genomic DNA was the PCR template. Multiplex PCR with 30 forward and 13 reverse primers amplified the TCR beta CDR3. TCRdb reprocessed the multiplex PCR reads via MiXCR and lists one record per CDR3 protein. The sample holds 270,000 or so distinct CDR3 sequences, approximately 50% seen once. The specimen was peripheral blood mononuclear cells (PBMCs). The receptors originated from a man aged 18 to 30 with type 2 diabetes.

The table lists this clonotype with many counts. V usage is TRBV10-2 and J usage is TRBJ1-1; D is undetermined. Germline V CDR1 and CDR2: WSHSY, SAAADI. This CDR3 contains 12 residues. V dropped 6 bases and J dropped 10 bases, with 15 bases sitting between them. In DNA, the CDR3 is TGCGCCAGCAGCCGAACATCGGGGAGAGCTTTCTTT. It encodes CASSRTSGRAFF.

Details on this clonotype: Mismatch with germline at one junction end may stem from a read error. The chain uses TRBV10-3 and TRBJ2-1; 7 nucleotides match TRBD1. The germline CDR1 and CDR2 sequences are ENHRY and SYGVKD. This CDR3 is built from 16 residues. The CDR3 DNA follows: TGTGCCAGCAGTTACTCTCGAGGGGGCGGGTACAATGAGCAGTTCTTC. It specifies CASSYSRGGGYNEQFF.

This chain joins TRBV15 and TRBJ2-1; 10 bases are shared with TRBD2. Germline loops: CDR1 LNHNV, CDR2 YYDKDF (reference sequence). J was trimmed by 4 bases and V by 4 bases; bases with no gene match: 19. The CDR3 contains 20 residues. The CDR3 nucleotides read TGTGCCACCAGCACAATCTCGGGTAGCGGGAGGTATGGGGCATACAATGAGCAGTTCTTC. Translating gives CATSTISGSGRYGAYNEQFF.

The table lists this clonotype with a count of one. The chain is built from TRBV7-2 and TRBJ1-1; perhaps TRBD1 as D (6 bases). The CDR3 runs to 13 residues. The V end was cut by 9 bases, the J end by 5 bases, with 16 bases between. Germline assignment: CDR1 SGHTA and CDR2 FQGNSA. DNA for the CDR3: TGTGCCAGTAGTATCCTCAGGGGAACTGAAGCTTTCTTT. This translates into CASSILRGTEAFF.

This clonotype was detected ten times or more. The V gene is TRBV7-3, the J gene TRBJ2-3, with 10 bases fitting TRBD2. With V trimmed by 5 bases and J by 3 bases, 8 bases remained unmatched. The CDR3 is 16 amino acids. Germline V gene lookup returns CDR1 SGHTA and CDR2 FQGTGA. The CDR3 here is CASSPLAGGITDTQYF. The CDR3 DNA is TGTGCCAGCAGCCCGTTAGCGGGAGGTATTACAGATACGCAGTATTTT. Based on the CDR3 plus reference TRBV7-3 and TRBJ2-3, the full variable domain is GAGVSQTPSNKVTEKGKYVELRCDPISGHTALYWYRQSLGQGPEFLIYFQGTGAADDSGLPNDRFFAVRPEGSVSTLKIQRTERGDSAVYLCASSPLAGGITDTQYFGPGTRLTVL.

The gene calls are TRBV20-1 and TRBJ2-7; TRBD2 agrees at 7 bases. J gave up 6 bases and V 2 bases, and 10 bases lay outside the gene matches. The CDR3 consists of 14 residues. CDR1 is DFQATT, CDR2 SNEGSKA, per germline (reference sequence). CDR3 protein: CSARFTSEVGEQYF. The CDR3 DNA sequence: TGCAGTGCTAGATTTACTAGCGAGGTGGGCGAGCAGTACTTC.

This clonotype came up a few times. This chain uses TRBV12-3 or TRBV12-4 with TRBJ2-6; D is unresolved. This CDR3 spans 14 amino acids. V lost 6 bases and J lost 0, with 6 bases in between. CDR3 protein: CASRSDSGANVLTF. CDR3 in DNA: TGTGCCAGCAGGTCCGACTCTGGGGCCAACGTCCTGACTTTC.

The chain couples TRBV11-2 to TRBJ2-1; D uncertain. Germline lookup yields CDR1 SGHAT and CDR2 FQNNGV. CDR3 length: 15 amino acids. The V and J ends lost 0 bases and 5 bases respectively, with 11 bases between them. The CDR3 nucleotides read TGTGCCAGCAGCTTAGAATTCGCTAATCACAATGAGCAGTTCTTC. This encodes CASSLEFANHNEQFF.

As for this clonotype: The CDR3 end shows no conserved phenylalanine or tryptophan, and so a read error is likely. The DNA is left out, because the CDR3 cannot be placed on it with certainty; the CDR3 is given as TCRdb lists it. The V gene is TRBV7-3, the J gene TRBJ1-6; no check of the table's D call, TRBD1, against the DNA was made. Per the germline V gene, CDR1 is SGHTA and CDR2 is FQGTGA. The CDR3 is made up of 17 amino acids, end residues included. CDR3 region: CASSSCRRLPPIIHPST.

The chain combines TRBV6-5 with TRBJ1-6, with D maybe TRBD1 (5 bases). The V gene lost 8 bases and the J gene lost 6 bases, with 8 bases spanning the gap. This CDR3 is built from 12 residues. Germline V lookup: CDR1 MNHEY, CDR2 SVGAGI. CDR3: CASRGPNSPLHF. CDR3 nucleotides: TGTGCCAGCCGGGGCCCTAATTCACCCCTCCACTTT.

This sequence joins TRBV7-9 and TRBJ1-4; D might be TRBD1 (5 bases). Trimming removed 11 bases from V and 8 bases from J, with 15 bases in between. This CDR3 region has 12 residues. The germline CDR1 and CDR2 sequences are SEHNR and FQNEAQ (reference sequence). The CDR3 nucleotides are TGTGCCTGGGGGGACGGTAGGGAAAAACTGTTTTTT. Protein: CAWGDGREKLFF.

V is TRBV7-2 and J is TRBJ2-3; D unclear. Germline lookup yields CDR1 SGHTA and CDR2 FQGNSA. The length of the CDR3 is 13 residues. V shed 8 bases and J shed 0 bases, with 9 bases lying between them. The CDR3 sequence: CASLTSSTDTQYF. CDR3 nucleotides: TGTGCCAGCTTAACCTCTAGCACAGATACGCAGTATTTT.

A remark on this clonotype: At one of its ends the junction is not consistent with the germline gene, which may arise from a read error. The chain uses TRBV10-2 and TRBJ2-1; D is unclear. CDR1 and CDR2 (germline): WSHSY, SAAADI. The CDR3 runs to 14 residues. This chain's CDR3 is CASSPPPLNNEQSF. The CDR3 DNA follows: TGCGCCAGCAGTCCTCCCCCTCTCAACAATGAGCAGTCCTTC.

This sequence joins TRBV6-6 and TRBJ2-7, with D possibly called TRBD1 or TRBD2 (6 bases each). V was cut by 4 bases and J by 7 bases, with 20 bases left in between. The CDR3 length is 15 residues. Per the germline V gene, CDR1 is MNHNY and CDR2 is SVGAGI (reference sequence). CDR3 nucleotides: TGTGCCAGCAGTTCCCCCCAGAGTGGAGGGGGGGAGCAGTACTTC. Translating gives CASSSPQSGGGEQYF.

V is TRBV6-5 and J is TRBJ2-2, with D perhaps assigned TRBD1 or TRBD2 (5 bases each). Germline values: CDR1 MNHEY, CDR2 SVGAGI. The CDR3 totals 16 residues. Trimming took 5 bases from V and 8 from J, leaving 21 bases between them. CDR3 in amino acids: CASSPWAGSSSGELFF. For the CDR3, the DNA is TGTGCCAGCAGTCCCTGGGCAGGGAGTTCATCGGGGGAGCTGTTTTTT.

In nucleotides, the CDR3 is TGTGCCAGCAGTTCCATAGCGGGGGGGCTCCACGAGCAGTACTTC. This encodes CASSSIAGGLHEQYF. The gene calls are TRBV28 and TRBJ2-7; TRBD2 aligns across 11 bases. This CDR3 region has 15 residues. Germline V lookup: CDR1 MDHEN, CDR2 SYDVKM. Trimming cost V 4 bases and J 5 bases; bases outside gene matches: 7.

A few counts support this clonotype. V gene TRBV12-3 or TRBV12-4 combines with J gene TRBJ2-1, with 7 nucleotides matching TRBD1. V shed 6 bases and J 5 bases; nucleotides not matched to a gene: 10. This CDR3 is built from 15 residues. The CDR3 sequence is CASSSELDRDNEQFF. CDR3 DNA: TGTGCCAGCAGCTCGGAACTCGACAGGGACAATGAGCAGTTCTTC.

As to this clonotype: With a much larger clone just one base away, this may be a read error. V usage is TRBV25-1 and J usage is TRBJ1-1, with unresolved D. Germline CDR1 and CDR2: MGHDK and SYGVNS. The CDR3 sequence is 10 residues long. The germline V and J ends were trimmed by 7 bases and 6 bases, with 6 bases remaining between them. This CDR3 reads CASNYAEAFF. CDR3 DNA: TGTGCCAGCAACTACGCTGAAGCTTTCTTT.

In this sample, this clonotype turned up a few times. This chain connects TRBV19 to TRBJ2-7; D might be TRBD2 (6 bases). The CDR3 has 15 residues. The V end was cut by 3 bases, the J end by 4 bases, with 16 bases between. In germline, CDR1 is LNHDA, CDR2 SQIVND (reference sequence). This CDR3 is CASSMRPGSNYEQYF. The CDR3 DNA follows: TGTGCCAGTAGTATGAGACCCGGGAGTAATTACGAGCAGTACTTC.

This chain links TRBV12-3 or TRBV12-4 with TRBJ2-3; no definite D call. This CDR3 region has 14 residues. Trimming took off 4 bases at V and 2 bases at J, with 10 bases between the two ends. The chain's CDR3 is CASSSRRFTDTQYF. As DNA, the CDR3 is TGTGCCAGCAGTTCAAGGCGGTTCACAGATACGCAGTATTTT.

The sample holds many counts of this clonotype. The chain carries TRBV12-3 or TRBV12-4 and TRBJ2-7; 7 bases map to TRBD2. V was clipped by 0 bases and J by 4 bases; unmatched bases: 3. The CDR3 totals 14 residues. The CDR3 loop reads CASSLAGGRYEQYF. The CDR3 bases are TGTGCCAGCAGTTTAGCGGGAGGGAGGTACGAGCAGTACTTC.

The chain recombines TRBV7-2 with TRBJ2-3; D may match TRBD1 or TRBD2 (5 bases each). This CDR3 has 12 amino acids. The V gene's germline CDR1 is SGHTA and CDR2 FQGNSA. V was shortened by 3 bases and J by 8 bases, with 9 bases between the two germline ends. DNA for the CDR3: TGTGCCAGCAGCTTGAAAGGGACTACGCAGTATTTT. As protein: CASSLKGTTQYF.

The chain carries TRBV28 and TRBJ2-7; D unresolved. Germline CDR1 is MDHEN and CDR2 is SYDVKM. V lost 8 bases and J 9 bases, leaving 17 bases between the germline ends. The CDR3 covers 12 residues. Written as DNA, the CDR3 is TGTGCCAGCGGTACACAGAGCCCCGTGCAGTACTTC. Translating gives CASGTQSPVQYF.

This clonotype has only a few counts. This chain uses TRBV19 with TRBJ1-3; 9 bases agree with TRBD1. The CDR3 extends over 12 amino acids. The germline gives CDR1 LNHDA, CDR2 SQIVND (reference sequence). Losses at the gene ends were 11 bases for V and 2 bases for J; bases not matched to a gene: 1. Written as DNA, the CDR3 is TGTGCCGGACAGGGGACTGGAAACACCATATATTTT. Translation: CAGQGTGNTIYF.

The chain joins TRBV7-3 to TRBJ2-1; D might be TRBD2 (6 bases). Germline V gene data show CDR1 as SGHTA and CDR2 as FQGTGA. Trimming cost V 1 base and J 4 bases, with 14 bases left between them. This CDR3 has 16 residues. The CDR3 sequence: CASSLIGGRQYNEQFF. CDR3 nucleotides: TGTGCCAGCAGCTTAATAGGTGGGAGGCAATACAATGAGCAGTTCTTC.

The chain combines TRBV7-3 with TRBJ2-1; D is perhaps TRBD2 (7 bases). CDR3 length: 15 amino acids. V was trimmed by 8 bases and J by 7 bases, leaving 21 bases between them. Germline V gives CDR1 SGHTA, CDR2 FQGTGA. CDR3 protein: CASAPRGGVVNEQFF. The DNA of the CDR3 is TGTGCCAGCGCCCCGAGGGGGGGTGTTGTGAATGAGCAGTTCTTC.

This clonotype has more than one count but fewer than ten. This chain links TRBV2 with TRBJ2-1; D remains unclear. The V and J ends lost 11 bases and 5 bases respectively, with 10 bases between them. The CDR3 has 11 amino acids. Germline values: CDR1 SNHLY, CDR2 FYNNEI. The CDR3 region has the DNA TGTGCCGTCAATGGGGACAATGAGCAGTTCTTC. Translated, it gives CAVNGDNEQFF.